The 20 T cell receptor beta chains below all came from one sample that was sequenced in a study of blood T cells in healthy people across ages. A second PCR, run for about 6 to 12 cycles, used a sample-barcoded 5' primer plus a J-beta primer mix. TCRdb recomputed calls from the 5' RACE reads with MiXCR, one row per CDR3 protein. This table has roughly 700,000 distinct CDR3 sequences, around half appearing once. The sample was blood. Source of these receptors: a woman aged 55-70 years in good health.

The V gene is TRBV7-9, the J gene TRBJ2-1; 11 nucleotides line up with TRBD1. After removal of 5 bases from V and 12 bases from J, the junction contained 12 bases not matched to a gene. The CDR3 contains 15 residues. Germline V gene data show CDR1 as SEHNR and CDR2 as FQNEAQ (reference sequence). This chain's CDR3 is CASSRYSGTGGGQFF. The CDR3 DNA follows: TGTGCCAGCAGCCGTTACTCCGGGACAGGGGGTGGGCAGTTCTTC.

The sample holds a few counts of this clonotype. A single base separates this from a much larger clone, so it may be a read error. The CDR3 region has the DNA TGTGCCAGCAGCCAAATCTCCTACGAGCAGTACTTC. This gives the protein CASSQISYEQYF. The chain links TRBV3-1 to TRBJ2-7; no definite D call. The CDR3 is made up of 12 amino acids. CDR1 is LGHDT and CDR2 is YNNKEL in the germline V gene (reference sequence). V shed 2 bases and J shed 0 bases, with 2 bases lying between them.

The genes are TRBV7-9 and TRBJ2-5; 7 nucleotides match TRBD2. V was clipped by 3 bases and J by 5 bases; unmatched bases: 9. CDR3 length: 15 amino acids. CDR1 is SEHNR and CDR2 is FQNEAQ in the germline V gene (reference sequence). This chain's CDR3 is CASSFSSGRRETQYF. CDR3 sequence (DNA): TGTGCCAGCAGCTTCTCCTCCGGGAGGAGGGAGACCCAGTACTTC.

The V gene is TRBV27, the J gene TRBJ1-2, with D maybe TRBD1 (5 bases). CDR1 is MNHEY, CDR2 SMNVEV, per germline (reference sequence). The CDR3 has 13 residues. V dropped 5 bases and J dropped 4 bases, with 11 bases sitting between them. This chain's CDR3 is CASSVGVSYGYTF. Here the CDR3 DNA reads TGTGCCAGCAGTGTAGGGGTTAGCTATGGCTACACCTTC.

This clonotype was counted only a few times. The chain couples TRBV27 to TRBJ2-7; D remains ambiguous. The J call may be incorrect, as the DNA end agrees better with TRBJ2-5. The CDR3 has 13 residues. Germline V CDR1 and CDR2: MNHEY, SMNVEV (reference sequence). As DNA, the CDR3 is TGTGCCAGCAGTGTATTAGTTGATGAGACCCAGTACTTC. Its translation is CASSVLVDETQYF.

This clonotype was detected only a few times. This chain uses TRBV14 with TRBJ2-7, with 7 bases matching TRBD2. The CDR3 is made up of 16 amino acids. Germline V gene lookup returns CDR1 SGHDN and CDR2 FVKESK. With 3 bases clipped from V and 0 bases from J, the junction kept 8 bases outside the gene matches. The CDR3 sequence is CASSQATRGSSYEQYF. For the CDR3, the DNA is TGTGCCAGCAGCCAGGCGACTCGCGGGAGCTCCTACGAGCAGTACTTC.

This clonotype showed up just a few times. This chain connects TRBV10-3 to TRBJ1-5; D not resolved. There are 12 residues in the CDR3. Germline V gene data show CDR1 as ENHRY and CDR2 as SYGVKD. V gave up 10 bases and J gave up 3 bases, with 10 bases separating them. CDR3 loop: CATQAVNQPQHF. The CDR3, as DNA: TGTGCCACCCAGGCCGTCAATCAGCCCCAGCATTTT.

The CDR3 region is CSAPVGVGVDEQYF. The CDR3 nucleotides are TGCAGTGCTCCGGTTGGGGTAGGGGTGGACGAGCAGTACTTC. V gene TRBV20-1 combines with J gene TRBJ2-7; D may be TRBD1 (5 bases). V lost 5 bases and J lost 5, with 19 bases in between. The CDR3 loop spans 14 amino acids. CDR1 DFQATT and CDR2 SNEGSKA come from the germline V gene (reference sequence).

The chain couples TRBV29-1 to TRBJ2-1; D may correspond to TRBD1 or TRBD2 (5 bases each). Germline V gene sequence: CDR1 SQVTM, CDR2 ANQGSEA. The CDR3 length is 16 residues. V shed 6 bases and J shed 4 bases, with 22 bases lying between them. The CDR3 loop reads CSVATRERMSYNEQFF. The CDR3 DNA sequence: TGCAGCGTCGCTACCAGGGAGCGGATGTCTTACAATGAGCAGTTCTTC.

V is TRBV7-9 and J is TRBJ2-5; a weak D match, TRBD1 (5 bases). V shed 2 bases and J shed 3 bases, with 10 bases lying between them. The CDR3 runs to 14 residues. Germline CDR1 SEHNR, CDR2 FQNEAQ (reference sequence). CDR3 residues: CASSLMQGEETQYF. The CDR3 bases are TGTGCCAGCAGCTTAATGCAGGGCGAAGAGACCCAGTACTTC.

The chain is built from TRBV28 and TRBJ2-3; 8 bases line up with TRBD2. This CDR3 has 14 amino acids. Germline V lookup: CDR1 MDHEN, CDR2 SYDVKM. Germline trimming cut 5 bases from V and 7 bases from J; bases unmatched to any gene: 8. The CDR3 DNA is TGTGCCAGCAGTCAAGCGGGAGTTGGTCATACGCAGTATTTT. Translation: CASSQAGVGHTQYF.

V is TRBV7-9 and J is TRBJ2-1, with 8 bases that match TRBD1. CDR3 length equals 15 residues. The V gene end was trimmed by 1 base and the J gene end by 7 bases; junction bases not matched to a gene: 6. Germline V CDR1 and CDR2: SEHNR, FQNEAQ (reference sequence). The DNA for the CDR3 is TGTGCCAGCAGCTTAGTACAGGGGGAGGTGAATGAGCAGTTCTTC. As protein: CASSLVQGEVNEQFF.

The chain uses TRBV29-1 and TRBJ2-1; tentatively, D is TRBD1 (5 bases). The CDR3 extends over 14 amino acids. The germline V gene has CDR1 SQVTM and CDR2 ANQGSEA. Trimming left V 4 bases short and J 1 base short, with 11 bases between. The CDR3 reads CSVGAGSSYNEQFF. Written as DNA, the CDR3 is TGCAGCGTTGGGGCAGGGTCGTCCTACAATGAGCAGTTCTTC.

This chain joins TRBV5-1 and TRBJ2-5, with 8 bases that match TRBD1. The CDR3 contains 15 residues. Losses at the gene ends were 4 bases for V and 1 base for J; bases not matched to a gene: 6. Germline V CDR1 and CDR2: SGHRS, YFSETQ. CDR3 nucleotides: TGCGCCAGCAGCACGGGACAGGCCCTCCAAGAGACCCAGTACTTC. It yields the protein CASSTGQALQETQYF.

This clonotype was observed many times. The chain links TRBV7-2 to TRBJ2-5; 8 bases map to TRBD2. The CDR3 totals 14 residues. CDR1 and CDR2 (germline): SGHTA, FQGNSA. Unmatched junction bases numbered 9, after V lost 5 bases and J lost 7 bases. CDR3: CASSPPGLGTTQYF. As DNA, the CDR3 is TGTGCCAGCAGCCCCCCGGGACTAGGGACGACCCAGTACTTC.

V and J are TRBV7-2 and TRBJ1-2, with D perhaps TRBD1 (6 bases). The CDR3 is made up of 13 amino acids. CDR1 is SGHTA and CDR2 is FQGNSA in the germline V gene. V was shortened by 5 bases and J by 5 bases, with 12 bases between the two germline ends. The CDR3: CASSAGQKYGYTF. The CDR3 DNA reads TGTGCCAGCAGCGCTGGACAGAAGTATGGCTACACCTTC.

The table lists this clonotype with a few counts. V is TRBV30 and J is TRBJ2-7; a weak D match, TRBD1 (6 bases). The CDR3 contains 14 residues. The V gene lost 0 bases and the J gene lost 4 bases, with 13 bases spanning the gap. CDR1 is GTSNPN and CDR2 is SVGIG in the germline V gene (reference sequence). This CDR3 is CAWSVRPGEYEQYF. The CDR3 nucleotides are TGTGCCTGGAGTGTACGCCCAGGGGAGTACGAGCAGTACTTC.

This chain connects TRBV5-1 to TRBJ2-3; D not certain. The V gene's germline CDR1 is SGHRS and CDR2 YFSETQ. Trimming took off 0 bases at V and 6 bases at J, with 14 bases between the two ends. There are 15 residues in the CDR3. The CDR3 loop reads CASSLAGRWIDTQYF. In DNA, the CDR3 is TGCGCCAGCAGCTTGGCAGGAAGATGGATTGATACGCAGTATTTT.

The rearrangement uses TRBV15 and TRBJ2-7, with TRBD2 matching 7 bases. This CDR3 is 16 amino acids long. Germline V CDR1 and CDR2: LNHNV, YYDKDF (reference sequence). J was trimmed by 7 bases and V by 0 bases; bases with no gene match: 12. The CDR3 loop reads CATSRDGTTWSEEQYF. The DNA for the CDR3 is TGTGCCACCAGCAGAGACGGGACTACCTGGAGCGAGGAGCAGTACTTC.

The rearrangement joins TRBV4-2 to TRBJ2-1; D is unresolved. From germline, CDR1 is LGHNA and CDR2 YNFKEQ. V gave up 1 base and J gave up 6 bases, with 19 bases separating them. The CDR3 consists of 17 residues. As DNA, the CDR3 is TGTGCCAGCAGCCAAGCAAGAAGCACCCAAGACGCCAATGAGCAGTTCTTC. This codes for CASSQARSTQDANEQFF.